This record looks at one TCR beta chain sequence and its context. Antigen unknown. J was trimmed by 0 bases and V by 1 base; bases with no gene match: 4. The germline gives CDR1 SGHVS, CDR2 FQNEAQ. The CDR3 contains 16 residues. The data were taken from a study of beta chain features in type 1 diabetes. General study results and limits: Type 1 diabetes patients showed a moderate but significant shortening of TCRB CDR3s in all four CD4+ subsets.

The study reverse transcribed the entire isolated RNA, so it sequenced expressed TCRB transcripts. Naive, central memory and regulatory T cell samples yielded around 3.5 million reads on average. TCRdb keeps only in-frame clones here, not all; method: immunoSEQ multiplex PCR. The data hold about 650,000 clones, with around 12% observed a single time. One heparinised blood draw averaging roughly 120 mL was given by each donor. Sequencing used naive CD4+ T cells from blood. This chain links TRBV7-8 with TRBJ1-2; 8 nucleotides agree with TRBD1. The TCR originated in a man in his thirties or forties with type 1 diabetes. The CDR3 DNA sequence: TGTGCCAGCAGCTTAGGGACAGGGTCTGCTAACTATGGCTACACCTTC. Translating it yields CASSLGTGSANYGYTF.